These T cell receptor beta chains were read from a single sample in a study of blood T cell repertoires in COVID-19. Repertoires were generated with immunoSEQ multiplex PCR, while TCRdb's copy carries only in-frame clones and drops some. The sample lists some 220,000 clones, 86% occurring once. Input material: PBMCs or T cells enriched from blood (not recorded which). Receptors originate from a woman between 35 and 50 years old with acute COVID-19. Both conserved end residues are part of each CDR3. The D gene is left open where the match is weak. Clone size appears in some rows only: once, few, many, or a class for an expanded clone.

- TRBJ2-1 - TRBV7-3 14 TGTGCCAGCTCCCCGGGTCAGGGCAACAATGAGCAGTTCTTC CASSPGQGNNEQFF
TRBD2 TRBJ2-3 few TRBV6-2/TRBV6-3 15 TGTGCCAGCAGCGCGAGCGGGGGACGGGGAGATACGCAGTATTTT CASSASGGRGDTQYF
TRBD1 TRBJ1-3 - TRBV2 15 TGTGCCAGCTTCACACCGACAGGGGTTGGAAACACCATATATTTT CASFTPTGVGNTIYF
- TRBJ1-1 once TRBV5-1 15 TGCGCCAGCAACCCCGCGGGGACGCCGAACACTGAAGCTTTCTTT CASNPAGTPNTEAFF
TRBD1 TRBJ1-2 - TRBV5-4 14 TGTGCCAGCAGCTTGGAGACAGGGAACTATGGCTACACCTTC CASSLETGNYGYTF
TRBD1 TRBJ1-2 - TRBV7-9 14 TGTGCCAGCAGCGCGGACAGGGTTGACTATGGCTACACCTTC CASSADRVDYGYTF
- TRBJ1-2 few TRBV15 12 TGTGCCACCAGCAGGGGGCCGGAAATTTACACCTTC CATSRGPEIYTF
- TRBJ2-1 - TRBV13 14 TGTGCCAGCAGCTTACAAGGGGGGGTCAATGAGCAGTTCTTC CASSLQGGVNEQFF
TRBD1 TRBJ1-1 - TRBV7-2 19 TGTGCCAGCAGCTTAGGGGACAGGGGTATACCCTATGAACACACTGAAGCTTTCTTT CASSLGDRGIPYEHTEAFF
TRBD1 TRBJ2-5 - TRBV7-9 12 TGTGCCAGCAGTCGGGACAGACAGACCCAGTACTTC CASSRDRQTQYF
TRBD1 TRBJ1-1 few TRBV2 13 TGTGCCAGCAGAGGCACAGGGGGAATCGGGACTTTCTTT CASRGTGGIGTFF
TRBD1 TRBJ1-1 - TRBV10-3 16 TGTGCCATCAGTGCGGGACAGGGATTGGGGGACACTGAAGCTTTCTTT CAISAGQGLGDTEAFF
- TRBJ2-6 - TRBV23-1 17 TGCGCTGATGAGGAAGAGTGGGTCGCGGCCGGGGCCAACGTCCTGACTTTC CADEEEWVAAGANVLTF
TRBD2 TRBJ2-1 - TRBV27 17 TGTGCCAGCAGTCCTAGAGAGCGACTAGCGGGAGACAATGAGCAGTTCTTC CASSPRERLAGDNEQFF
- TRBJ1-2 - TRBV7-3 14 TGTGCCAGCAGCCCTGGCGGTTCGAGCTATGGCTACACCTTC CASSPGGSSYGYTF
- TRBJ1-1 - TRBV7-8 15 TGTGCCAGCAGCCTAGGGCCAGGGGAGAACACTGAAGCTTTCTTT CASSLGPGENTEAFF
- TRBJ2-3 - TRBV5-4 12 TGTGCCAGCAGCTTGAGCTCAGATACGCAGTATTTT CASSLSSDTQYF
TRBD1 TRBJ1-2 once TRBV11-2 14 TGTGCCAGCAGCCCCACGGGACAGATCTATGGCTACACCTTC CASSPTGQIYGYTF
- TRBJ1-1 - TRBV5-8 16 TGTGCCAGCAGCTTGGAGCCGTTGGGGCCGAACACTGAAGCTTTCTTT CASSLEPLGPNTEAFF
- TRBJ2-7 - TRBV7-8 17 TGTGCCAGCAGCCTGCGCCCTGCCCACCGCTACTCCTACGAGCAGTACTTC CASSLRPAHRYSYEQYF
- TRBJ1-2 - TRBV5-4 16 TGTGCCAGCAGCTCCGCCTTGATTACAGCTAACTATGGCTACACCTTC CASSSALITANYGYTF
TRBD1 TRBJ2-3 once TRBV6-1 12 TGTGCCAGCAGTGAGGGGGACAGGGGGGCGTATTTT CASSEGDRGAYF
TRBD2 TRBJ2-2 - TRBV5-1 15 TGCGCCAGCAGCCCCGGGACTATAAACACCGGGGAGCTGTTTTTT CASSPGTINTGELFF
- TRBJ1-1 - TRBV19 13 TGTGCCAGTAGTGTACAGAGGAACACTGAAGCTTTCTTT CASSVQRNTEAFF
- TRBJ1-6 - TRBV18 15 TGTGCCAGCTCACCGAAAACCGGGGGGGATTCACCCCTCCACTTT CASSPKTGGDSPLHF
- TRBJ2-7 - TRBV11-2 14 TGTGCCAGCAGCTTAGAAAGGACACAGTACGAGCAGTACTTC CASSLERTQYEQYF
- TRBJ1-2 - TRBV29-1 17 TGCAGCGTTGCTCTCCCAGGGATCTCTTCTCTTATCTATGGCTACACCTTC CSVALPGISSLIYGYTF
- TRBJ1-1 few TRBV5-8 13 TGTGCCAGCAGCTTGCTAGTGAACACTGAAGCTTTCTTT CASSLLVNTEAFF
- TRBJ2-5 - TRBV19 14 TGTGCCAGTAGTAGGGGGGGGGCCCTTGAGACCCAGTACTTC CASSRGGALETQYF
TRBD1 TRBJ1-2 once TRBV6-5 13 TGTGCCAGCAGTTCGACAGGGGCCGGTGGCTACACCTTC CASSSTGAGGYTF
TRBD1 TRBJ1-1 few TRBV27 16 TGTGCCAGCAGCCTGTTGGACAGGGGAATGAACACTGAAGCTTTCTTT CASSLLDRGMNTEAFF
- TRBJ2-1 - TRBV6-1 16 TGTGCCAGCAGGGAAAACCTGGACAGACAGTACAATGAGCAGTTCTTC CASRENLDRQYNEQFF
TRBD1 TRBJ1-2 - TRBV24-1 13 TGTGCCACCAGTGTAGGACAGGGAGATGGCTACACCTTC CATSVGQGDGYTF
- TRBJ2-1 - TRBV30 14 TGTGCCTGGGCCCGAATTTTACAGGGATCTGAGCAGTTCTTC CAWARILQGSEQFF
- TRBJ1-3 - TRBV19 15 TGTGCCAGTACCGCCGACAGGTCCTCTGGAAACACCATATATTTT CASTADRSSGNTIYF
TRBD1 TRBJ1-2 - TRBV9 15 TGTGCCAGCAGCGGGGGGACAGGGGATTACTATGGCTACACCTTC CASSGGTGDYYGYTF
TRBD1 TRBJ1-5 - TRBV30 16 TGTGCCTGGAGTGTAGGGGGACAGGGTTGGAATCAGCCCCAGCATTTT CAWSVGGQGWNQPQHF
TRBD1 TRBJ2-1 - TRBV19 12 TGTGCCAGTAGTATACGGACAGGTGAGCAGTTCTTC CASSIRTGEQFF
TRBD2 TRBJ2-2 - TRBV12-5 20 TGTGCTAGTGGAAAAGACAGGGCGGGACTAGCCACCGACCGAACCGGGGAGCTGTTTTTT CASGKDRAGLATDRTGELFF
TRBD1 TRBJ1-1 few TRBV29-1 13 TGCAGCGCTACCACAGGGGTGAACACTGAAGCTTTCTTT CSATTGVNTEAFF
- TRBJ2-7 - TRBV4-1 14 TGCGCCAGCAGCCAAGAGGTAGCGGACTACGAGCAGTACTTC CASSQEVADYEQYF